These T cell receptor beta chains were read from a single sample in a study of T cell responses to AZD1222 COVID-19 vaccine. Generated by immunoSEQ multiplex PCR, the TCRdb table keeps only in-frame clones and is missing some. The data show more than 120,000 clones, nearly 90% seen once. Sequencing was performed on peripheral blood, taken 28 days after the second dose of the MenACWY control vaccine. The receptor set was obtained from an adult who received the MenACWY meningococcal vaccine as a control. CDR3s leave out the opening cysteine and the closing phenylalanine or tryptophan.

cdr3_aa | v_call
ASSPEQGNEKLF | TRBV18
AISVTRDRGEKLF | TRBV10-3
ASSPGPGGGYT | TRBV7-3
ASSPSGWGTDTQY | TRBV6-5
ASSSGTVAF | TRBV7-2
ASLFDPNTGELF | TRBV5-1
ATSDRNGGAF | TRBV24-1
ASSRSGAGNEQF | TRBV4-1
ASRTQGSSYNSPLH | TRBV19
ASSLNPDTEAF | TRBV7-2
SAREGEAF | TRBV20-1
ASSPAKRRGTGELF | TRBV13
ASSSWLTGHYGYT | TRBV27
ASNRNTEAF | TRBV12-3/TRBV12-4
ASSLSKSEQY | TRBV3-1/TRBV3-2